This T cell receptor beta chain was found in a study of blood T cells in healthy people across ages. CDR1 and CDR2 (germline): MNHNS, SASEGT. Germline trimming cut 4 bases from V and 2 bases from J; bases unmatched to any gene: 8. The CDR3 sequence is 15 residues long. This clonotype came up many times. The second PCR ran about 6 to 11 cycles with a sample-barcoded 5' primer and J-beta primers. MiXCR was run by TCRdb on the 5' RACE reads, yielding one entry per CDR3 protein. The data hold just under 900,000 distinct CDR3 sequences, with 29% observed a single time. Material for sequencing was blood. The rearrangement joins TRBV6-1 to TRBJ2-7; 7 bases match TRBD2. This TCR came from an elderly woman in good health. Written as DNA, the CDR3 is TGTGCCAGCAGTGGGGCAGCGGGGCCCGCCTACGAGCAGTACTTC. Translating it yields CASSGAAGPAYEQYF.